This paragraph reports one TCR beta chain. As yet, its antigen is unknown. This sample was taken from a study of beta chain features in type 1 diabetes. Sequencing targeted expressed TCRB transcripts, as all isolated RNA had been reverse transcribed. Libraries were prepared by immunoSEQ multiplex PCR; TCRdb keeps only in-frame clonotypes and omits some of them. The table records hundreds of thousands of clones, about 30% of them present only once. CDR1 and CDR2 from the germline V gene are SGDLS and YYNGEE. CDR3 length: 14 residues. V was shortened by 0 bases and J by 0 bases, with 7 bases between the two germline ends. General study findings and limits: Patients with type 1 diabetes showed fewer VDJ junction insertions and more deletions. When Type 1 diabetes patients were examined, their TCRB CDR3s proved moderately but significantly shorter in all four CD4+ subsets.

By way of CD45RO/CCR7/CD25/CD127/CD95/CD27, the CD4+ regulatory, stem cell-like memory, central memory and naive cells were sorted. This sequence originates from a man younger than 35 in good health. Sequencing was carried out using naive CD4+ T cells from blood. This chain connects TRBV9 to TRBJ2-7; tentative D call: TRBD1 (5 bases). The DNA of the CDR3 is TGTGCCAGCAGCGTAGTGGGGCACTCCTACGAGCAGTACTTC. Its translation: CASSVVGHSYEQYF.